Listed below are T cell receptor beta chains from one sample, sequenced in a study of blood T cell repertoires in COVID-19. Data came from immunoSEQ multiplex PCR; TCRdb stores just in-frame clones and leaves some out. Found here are around 160,000 clones, about 89% of them singletons; the top ten hold around 6.3%. The sequenced sample consisted of peripheral blood. Receptor source: an elderly man with acute or convalescent COVID-19. Both conserved end residues are part of each CDR3. D genes are given only for firm matches. Not every row has a clone size; where given, it reads once, few, many or a size class.

NA	TRBV18	TRBJ1-1	NA	CASSPQGSSNTEAFF	TGTGCCAGCTCACCCCAGGGAAGTTCGAACACTGAAGCTTTCTTT
TRBD1	TRBV5-5	TRBJ2-1	NA	CASSYQGVSEQFF	TGTGCCAGCAGCTATCAGGGGGTCAGTGAGCAGTTCTTC
TRBD1	TRBV9	TRBJ2-3	NA	CASSVGVGGYRTDTQYF	TGTGCCAGCAGCGTCGGGGTAGGGGGCTACCGCACAGATACGCAGTATTTT
TRBD1	TRBV27	TRBJ2-2	once	CASNRQGNSGELFF	TGTGCCAGCAATCGACAGGGGAATTCCGGGGAGCTGTTTTTT
TRBD1	TRBV7-9	TRBJ1-4	NA	CASSLGGTATNEKLFF	TGTGCCAGCAGCTTAGGCGGGACAGCAACTAATGAAAAACTGTTTTTT
TRBD1	TRBV15	TRBJ1-1	NA	CATSREYRGSTEAFF	TGTGCCACCAGCAGAGAATACAGGGGGAGCACTGAAGCTTTCTTT
TRBD2	TRBV5-1	TRBJ2-7	NA	CASSLSSGGPYEQYF	TGCGCCAGCAGCTTGTCTAGCGGGGGCCCCTACGAGCAGTACTTC
NA	TRBV19	TRBJ1-2	NA	CASRTGDYGYTF	TGTGCCAGTAGGACCGGAGACTATGGCTACACCTTC
TRBD2	TRBV4-1	TRBJ2-2	NA	CASSQDYLAGATRTGELFF	TGCGCCAGCAGCCAAGATTACCTAGCGGGGGCCACGCGGACCGGGGAGCTGTTTTTT
NA	TRBV15	TRBJ1-6	NA	CATSRSAPGESPLHF	TGTGCCACCAGCAGAAGTGCGCCAGGGGAATCACCCCTCCACTTT
TRBD1	TRBV7-9	TRBJ2-7	NA	CASSTDRGLSYEQYF	TGTGCCAGCAGCACCGACAGGGGTTTGTCCTACGAGCAGTACTTC
NA	TRBV5-1	TRBJ2-7	few	CASSKRQESYEQYF	TGCGCCAGCAGCAAAAGACAGGAATCCTACGAGCAGTACTTC
TRBD1	TRBV2	TRBJ2-6	NA	CASSEQGANSGANVLTF	TGTGCCAGCAGTGAACAGGGGGCTAACTCTGGGGCCAACGTCCTGACTTTC
NA	TRBV18	TRBJ1-3	NA	CASSPSRTETPRYF	TGTGCCAGCTCACCTTCTCGGACAGAAACCCCCCGTTATTTT
TRBD2	TRBV6-2/TRBV6-3	TRBJ2-5	NA	CASSYSSGDQETQYF	TGTGCCAGCAGTTACTCTAGCGGGGACCAAGAGACCCAGTACTTC
NA	TRBV24-1	TRBJ1-1	NA	CATSYGNTEAFF	TGTGCCACCAGTTACGGGAACACTGAAGCTTTCTTT
NA	TRBV11-2	TRBJ2-7	NA	CASSLAQGEQYF	TGTGCCAGCAGCTTAGCACAGGGCGAGCAGTACTTC
TRBD1	TRBV29-1	TRBJ1-4	once	CSVRTGAEKLFF	TGCAGCGTAAGGACAGGGGCGGAAAAACTGTTTTTT
TRBD2	TRBV30	TRBJ2-7	NA	CAGSTSGIYEQYF	TGTGCCGGGTCGACTAGCGGGATATACGAGCAGTACTTC
TRBD1	TRBV18	TRBJ1-1	NA	CASSPGQTNTEAFF	TGTGCCAGCTCCCCGGGACAGACGAACACTGAAGCTTTCTTT
TRBD2	TRBV2	TRBJ2-2	NA	CASRATSGGVGELFF	TGTGCCAGCAGGGCGACTAGCGGGGGGGTCGGGGAGCTGTTTTTT
TRBD2	TRBV5-1	TRBJ2-1	NA	CASSPLAGLHNEQFF	TGCGCCAGCAGCCCCCTAGCGGGTTTACACAATGAGCAGTTCTTC
NA	TRBV28	TRBJ1-4	NA	CASRPRDTRYEKLFF	TGTGCCAGCAGACCCCGGGACACCCGATATGAAAAACTGTTTTTT
TRBD1	TRBV19	TRBJ1-4	NA	CASRGRGHPNEKLFF	TGTGCCAGTAGAGGCAGGGGGCATCCTAATGAAAAACTGTTTTTT
NA	TRBV3-1/TRBV3-2	TRBJ2-5	once	CASSPGGISETQYF	TGTGCCAGCAGCCCTGGGGGGATTTCGGAGACCCAGTACTTC
NA	TRBV9	TRBJ2-2	NA	CASSVGQINTGELFF	TGTGCCAGCAGCGTAGGTCAGATAAACACCGGGGAGCTGTTTTTT
NA	TRBV6-5	TRBJ2-5	NA	CASSSGILGETQYF	TGTGCCAGCAGTTCAGGGATTTTGGGAGAGACCCAGTACTTC
NA	TRBV7-2	TRBJ2-5	NA	CASSGGRETQYF	TGTGCCAGCAGCGGTGGGAGGGAGACCCAGTACTTC
NA	TRBV9	TRBJ1-1	NA	CASSVGTLKNTEAFF	TGTGCCAGCAGCGTAGGTACTCTCAAGAACACTGAAGCTTTCTTT